This TCR beta chain derives from a study of T cell responses to AZD1222 COVID-19 vaccine. General study findings and limits: The donor cohort was predominantly white British with a female majority, and clonal diversity may have been underestimated. Among those given AZD1222, only 5 to 7 were seropositive at baseline. With dominance at 160-218 and 743-854, vaccine-associated CD4 TCRs spanned spike. Sampled repertoires all dated from after the peak T cell response.

Trimming cost V 3 bases and J 4 bases; bases outside gene matches: 9. The CDR3 loop spans 17 amino acids. Germline V gives CDR1 SGHTA, CDR2 FQGTGA. TCRdb's table, derived via immunoSEQ multiplex PCR, lists solely in-frame clones and lacks some. The sample consists of 100,000 to 150,000 clones, 88% of them appearing once. Turning to this clone: The target antigen is unknown.

V and J are TRBV7-3 and TRBJ2-3; 11 positions match TRBD2. The source was peripheral blood, collected on day 0 of AZD1222 vaccination. The receptor was derived from an adult in good health. In DNA, the CDR3 is TGTGCCAGCAGCTTCCTAGCGGGGGGTCAGGAGTCAGATACGCAGTATTTT. Translated: CASSFLAGGQESDTQYF.